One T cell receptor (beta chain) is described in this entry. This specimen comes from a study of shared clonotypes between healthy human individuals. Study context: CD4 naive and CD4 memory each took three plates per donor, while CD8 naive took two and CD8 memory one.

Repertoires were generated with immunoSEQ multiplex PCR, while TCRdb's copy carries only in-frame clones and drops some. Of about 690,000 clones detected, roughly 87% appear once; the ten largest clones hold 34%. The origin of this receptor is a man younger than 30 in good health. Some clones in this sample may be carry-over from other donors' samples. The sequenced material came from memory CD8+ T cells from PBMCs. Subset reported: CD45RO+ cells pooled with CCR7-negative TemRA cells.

CDR3 in amino acids: CASSSTGGAQPQHF. The CDR3 DNA follows: TGTGCCAGCAGTTCAACCGGGGGGGCGCAGCCCCAGCATTTT. The rearrangement links TRBV28 to TRBJ1-5, with D perhaps TRBD1 (6 bases). V lost 4 bases and J 7 bases, leaving 14 bases between the germline ends. This CDR3 contains 14 residues. The germline gives CDR1 MDHEN, CDR2 SYDVKM.